The 23 T cell receptor beta chains in this list originate from one sample, sequenced in a study of T-cell reconstitution after alpha-beta-depleted transplantation in children. Molecular barcoding with unique molecular identifiers was used for the TCRbeta library. MiXCR was run by TCRdb on the PCR reads, yielding one entry per CDR3 protein. In the table there are 500,000 to 750,000 distinct CDR3 sequences, over 25% of which are singletons. The sample was PBMCs, taken before TCRalphabeta/CD19-depleted stem cell transplant. Every receptor here comes from a boy under three years old with Wiskott-Aldrich syndrome, due to receive a stem cell transplant.

This clonotype was recorded a few times. The V call is TRBV27, the J call TRBJ2-3; 12 bases are shared with TRBD2. Germline CDR1 reads MNHEY; CDR2 reads SMNVEV (reference sequence). This CDR3 is built from 18 residues. With 2 bases clipped from V and 9 bases from J, the junction kept 15 bases outside the gene matches. CDR3 nucleotides: TGTGCCAGCAGTTTAACAGCCTCGACTAGCGGGAGTAGGGGGACGCAGTATTTT. This codes for CASSLTASTSGSRGTQYF.

V gene TRBV20-1 combines with J gene TRBJ2-7; D may be TRBD1 or TRBD2 (5 bases each). Germline V gives CDR1 DFQATT, CDR2 SNEGSKA (reference sequence). V was clipped by 5 bases and J by 3 bases, with 11 bases between them. The CDR3 is 12 residues long. For the CDR3, the DNA is TGCAGTGCTCCCGGGACGGTCTACGAGCAGTACTTC. Translation: CSAPGTVYEQYF.

In this sample, this clonotype turned up a few times. The J gene is TRBJ2-1, the V gene TRBV24-1; D ambiguous. V was clipped by 3 bases and J by 5 bases, with 4 bases between them. CDR3 length: 12 amino acids. Germline loops: CDR1 KGHDR, CDR2 SFDVKD. The CDR3: CATSDRNNEQFF. The CDR3 DNA reads as TGTGCCACCAGTGATCGGAACAATGAGCAGTTCTTC.

This clonotype was picked up a small number of times. V and J are TRBV12-3 or TRBV12-4 and TRBJ1-4; the D gene is possibly TRBD1 (6 bases). Trimming took off 5 bases at V and 10 bases at J, with 14 bases between the two ends. There are 13 residues in the CDR3. The CDR3 region is CASSRQVSGKLFF. In DNA, the CDR3 is TGTGCCAGCAGTCGACAGGTTTCGGGAAAACTGTTTTTT.

The CDR3 protein is CASKQASGNTGELFF. The CDR3 coding sequence is TGTGCCAGTAAGCAGGCTAGCGGGAACACCGGGGAGCTGTTTTTT. The chain recombines TRBV19 with TRBJ2-2; 7 bases align to TRBD2. J lost 1 base, V lost 7 bases, and 6 bases had no gene match. Germline values: CDR1 LNHDA, CDR2 SQIVND (reference sequence). CDR3 size: 15 residues.

A word on this clonotype: One end of the junction does not line up with germline, which may come from a read error. The J gene is TRBJ1-1, the V gene TRBV11-2; D is perhaps TRBD1 (6 bases). The CDR3 is 17 amino acids. Per the germline V gene, CDR1 is SGHAT and CDR2 is FQNNGV. The CDR3 bases are TGTGCCAGCAGCTCCCGGGCGCGGGGACACCCGAACGCTGAAGCTTTCTTT. It encodes CASSSRARGHPNAEAFF.

This clonotype appeared a single time. CDR3: CSAQGPLGEQYF. DNA of the CDR3: TGCAGTGCTCAGGGGCCGCTCGGGGAGCAGTACTTC. The rearrangement links TRBV20-1 to TRBJ2-7; possible D gene TRBD1, 6 bases. Trimming stripped 5 bases from V and 7 bases from J, with 15 bases between. CDR1 and CDR2 (germline): DFQATT, SNEGSKA (reference sequence). The CDR3 length is 12 residues.

Only a few counts were recorded for this clonotype. The rearrangement links TRBV7-8 to TRBJ1-5, with TRBD1 as a possible D gene (6 bases). This CDR3 has 14 amino acids. Germline-derived CDR1 and CDR2 are SGHVS and FQNEAQ. V shed 1 base and J shed 5 bases, with 9 bases lying between them. This CDR3 is CASSLEGGHQPQHF. The DNA of the CDR3 is TGTGCCAGCAGCTTAGAGGGGGGGCATCAGCCCCAGCATTTT.

This chain connects TRBV5-1 to TRBJ2-2; either TRBD1 or TRBD2 may fit D (5 bases each). Germline V CDR1 and CDR2: SGHRS, YFSETQ. The CDR3 runs 15 residues. Deletions cut 1 base from V and 6 bases from J, with 13 bases between. In nucleotides, the CDR3 is TGCGCCAGCAGCTTGTGGGGACCCCAGGCCGGGGAGCTGTTTTTT. Translated: CASSLWGPQAGELFF. The full variable domain, rest sourced from reference TRBV5-1 and TRBJ2-2, is KAGVTQTPRYLIKTRGQQVTLSCSPISGHRSVSWYQQTPGQGLQFLFEYFSETQRNKGNFPGRFSGRQFSNSRSEMNVSTLELGDSALYLCASSLWGPQAGELFFGEGSRLTVL.

This clonotype turned up a few times. The genes are TRBV4-2 and TRBJ2-1; D might be TRBD2 (6 bases). Per germline, CDR1 LGHNA and CDR2 YNFKEQ. The CDR3 is made up of 16 amino acids. The germline V and J ends were trimmed by 4 bases and 5 bases, with 18 bases remaining between them. The CDR3: CASSPLGQRANNEQFF. CDR3 bases: TGTGCCAGCAGCCCCTTGGGCCAGCGGGCAAACAATGAGCAGTTCTTC.

This rearrangement joins TRBV5-5 to TRBJ1-2; D is unresolved. V lost 2 bases to trimming and J lost 4 bases, with 12 bases between them. Germline CDR1 SGHKS, CDR2 YYEKEE (reference sequence). The CDR3 extends over 14 amino acids. CDR3 bases: TGTGCCAGCAGCTTCGGCAGGTTGGTCTATGGCTACACCTTC. It codes for CASSFGRLVYGYTF.

V usage is TRBV7-2 and J usage is TRBJ2-7; 9 bases agree with TRBD2. V lost 5 bases, J lost 5 bases, and 10 bases stayed unmatched. The CDR3 length is 15 residues. The germline gives CDR1 SGHTA, CDR2 FQGNSA. The CDR3: CASSPQGSGSHEQYF. The CDR3 nucleotides are TGTGCCAGCAGCCCCCAGGGTAGCGGGAGCCACGAGCAGTACTTC. Full variable domain (missing parts from reference TRBV7-2 and TRBJ2-7): GAGVSQSPSNKVTEKGKDVELRCDPISGHTALYWYRQSLGQGLEFLIYFQGNSAPDKSGLPSDRFSAERTGGSVSTLTIQRTQQEDSAVYLCASSPQGSGSHEQYFGPGTRLTVT.

The chain combines TRBV15 with TRBJ2-5; TRBD1 is a possible D gene (6 bases). In germline, CDR1 is LNHNV, CDR2 YYDKDF (reference sequence). Deletions cut 2 bases from V and 1 base from J, with 8 bases between. The CDR3 runs to 14 residues. CDR3 DNA: TGTGCCACCAGCAGAAGGGGGTCCCAAGAGACCCAGTACTTC. Translation: CATSRRGSQETQYF.

The chain recombines TRBV20-1 with TRBJ2-7; 7 bases align to TRBD1. Looked up from germline, CDR1 is DFQATT and CDR2 is SNEGSKA (reference sequence). This CDR3 is 12 amino acids long. The J segment lost 7 bases and the V segment lost 3 bases, leaving 6 bases of the junction unmatched. The CDR3 nucleotides read TGCAGTGCTAGTACAGGGGTAGGGGAGCAGTACTTC. This translates into CSASTGVGEQYF.

This chain joins TRBV18 and TRBJ2-3; the match to TRBD2 covers 8 bases. J was trimmed by 5 bases and V by 6 bases; bases with no gene match: 4. This CDR3 has 13 amino acids. From germline, CDR1 is KGHSH and CDR2 LQKENI. In DNA, the CDR3 is TGTGCCAGCTCGGGACTAGTCGGAGATACGCAGTATTTT. Translation gives CASSGLVGDTQYF.

This clonotype was seen a few times. The chain has TRBV9 and TRBJ2-3, with 7 bases that match TRBD2. The CDR3 loop spans 17 amino acids. Germline V lookup: CDR1 SGDLS, CDR2 YYNGEE. V dropped 0 bases and J dropped 0; count of bases not matched to a gene: 7. This CDR3 is CASSVEGGRGSTDTQYF. The DNA for the CDR3 is TGTGCCAGCAGCGTAGAGGGCGGGAGAGGAAGCACAGATACGCAGTATTTT.

This rearrangement joins TRBV7-9 to TRBJ2-1; 7 bases map to TRBD2. The CDR3 is 16 residues long. Germline-derived CDR1 and CDR2 are SEHNR and FQNEAQ (reference sequence). Trimming at V came to 3 bases and at J to 4 bases, leaving 9 bases not matched to a gene. The CDR3 sequence: CASSLRGAGVYNEQFF. In DNA form, the CDR3 reads TGTGCCAGCAGCTTGAGGGGCGCGGGAGTATACAATGAGCAGTTCTTC.

The table lists this clonotype with a few counts. The J gene is TRBJ2-7, the V gene TRBV5-6; 9 positions match TRBD2. Looked up from germline, CDR1 is SGHDT and CDR2 is YYEEEE. Trimming at V came to 3 bases and at J to 6 bases, leaving 19 bases not matched to a gene. The CDR3 extends over 18 amino acids. The CDR3 loop reads CASSSFLAGRGDYGEQYF. CDR3 bases: TGTGCCAGCAGCTCTTTCCTAGCGGGACGGGGGGACTACGGCGAGCAGTACTTC.

V is TRBV5-6 and J is TRBJ1-4, with D possibly being TRBD1 (6 bases). The length of the CDR3 is 16 residues. Trimming removed 4 bases at V and 5 bases at J, with 18 bases between. Germline V CDR1 and CDR2: SGHDT, YYEEEE. The CDR3 here is CASSTRTGSKNEKLFF. CDR3 coding DNA: TGTGCCAGCAGCACTCGTACAGGGTCTAAAAATGAAAAACTGTTTTTT.

The sample holds a few counts of this clonotype. This chain connects TRBV5-1 to TRBJ1-4; 7 nucleotides match TRBD1. CDR1 is SGHRS, CDR2 YFSETQ, per germline. There are 14 residues in the CDR3. V was pared by 5 bases and J by 7 bases, with 8 bases of the junction left unmatched. CDR3 sequence: CASRSTGAGEKLFF. Written as DNA, the CDR3 is TGCGCCAGCAGAAGTACAGGGGCCGGTGAAAAACTGTTTTTT.

This clonotype occurred a few times. The chain recombines TRBV29-1 with TRBJ2-5, with a possible D match to TRBD2 (6 bases). The germline gives CDR1 SQVTM, CDR2 ANQGSEA. The CDR3 sequence is 12 residues long. Trimming took 4 bases from V and 4 from J, leaving 10 bases between them. In DNA, the CDR3 is TGCAGCGTTGGCCGGGGAGGAGAGACCCAGTACTTC. Translating it yields CSVGRGGETQYF.

The gene calls are TRBV27 and TRBJ1-1; tentatively, D is TRBD1 (5 bases). The ends were cut back, 0 bases at V and 1 base at J, with 15 bases in the middle. Looked up from germline, CDR1 is MNHEY and CDR2 is SMNVEV (reference sequence). The CDR3 sequence is 17 residues long. CDR3 in amino acids: CASSLSRGVVGNTEAFF. In DNA, the CDR3 is TGTGCCAGCAGTTTATCGCGAGGGGTAGTCGGGAACACTGAAGCTTTCTTT.

This clonotype was observed a handful of times. V and J are TRBV24-1 and TRBJ2-1; D not certain. Germline V gene lookup returns CDR1 KGHDR and CDR2 SFDVKD. This CDR3 region has 16 residues. V was pared by 4 bases and J by 7 bases, with 19 bases between. The CDR3 loop reads CATSDQGLGVGNEQFF. DNA for the CDR3: TGTGCCACCAGTGACCAAGGGTTAGGAGTCGGAAATGAGCAGTTCTTC.